This T cell receptor (beta chain) comes out of a study of graft-versus-host responses after intestinal transplantation. The overall study: Recipients obtained multivisceral, liver-intestinal, or isolated intestinal transplants. Whole-study results and caveats: GvH clones detected in recipient marrow included some appearing first in ileum or blood. Those patients showing graft-donor T cell macrochimerism displayed high graft-versus-host to host-versus-graft clonal ratios in allografts.

As concerns this clone: What it binds is not known.

This CDR3 spans 14 amino acids. V lost 5 bases and J 7 bases, leaving 14 bases between the germline ends. Per the germline V gene, CDR1 is MNHEY and CDR2 is SVGAGI. Sequencing used immunoSEQ multiplex PCR; TCRdb keeps in-frame clones, though not all of them. Of 29,000 or so clones listed, about 90% are singletons. This sequence joins TRBV6-5 and TRBJ1-4; TRBD1 might be the D (6 bases). This TCR derives from a human patient who received an intestinal transplant, so some T cells may come from the graft donor. The source material was PBMCs, sampled around 480 days after intestinal transplantation. DNA for the CDR3: TGTGCCAGCAGTCGTACGGGGGCGGGTGAAAAACTGTTTTTT. It codes for CASSRTGAGEKLFF.